Listed below are T cell receptor beta chains from one sample, sequenced in a study of T-cell reconstitution after alpha-beta-depleted transplantation in children. TCRdb re-analysed the PCR reads in MiXCR, keeping a single row per CDR3 protein. Of around 500,000 distinct CDR3 sequences detected, under 25% appear once; the ten largest clones hold 11% to 15%. This specimen consisted of PBMCs, mostly from graft donor cells, obtained 360 days after TCRalphabeta/CD19-depleted stem cell transplant. These TCRs come from a boy younger than two who had a stem cell transplant for acute myeloid leukemia, so the T cells may come from the graft donor. Both conserved end residues are part of each CDR3. Size tells how often a clone was seen (once, few, many) or the class of an expanded clone, and some rows leave it out.

cdr3_length	v_call	j_call	clone_size	cdr3_aa
17	TRBV6-5	TRBJ2-6	few	CASSYWDGLSGANVLTF
14	TRBV3-1	TRBJ2-1	-	CASSQATGWNEQFF
14	TRBV28	TRBJ2-5	many	CASSFPRGAETQYF
13	TRBV15	TRBJ1-2	few	CATSRDRQYGYTF
12	TRBV29-1	TRBJ1-4	few	CSVGTRGKKLFF
15	TRBV6-2/TRBV6-3	TRBJ1-3	few	CASRTAGSSGNTIYF
15	TRBV4-3	TRBJ2-7	-	CASSRRLTLSYEQYF
14	TRBV6-1	TRBJ2-5	-	CASSKQPNQETQYF
18	TRBV20-1	TRBJ2-3	-	CRGDKEGWRAGPSRAQYF
13	TRBV20-1	TRBJ2-5	-	CSARRDRKETQYF